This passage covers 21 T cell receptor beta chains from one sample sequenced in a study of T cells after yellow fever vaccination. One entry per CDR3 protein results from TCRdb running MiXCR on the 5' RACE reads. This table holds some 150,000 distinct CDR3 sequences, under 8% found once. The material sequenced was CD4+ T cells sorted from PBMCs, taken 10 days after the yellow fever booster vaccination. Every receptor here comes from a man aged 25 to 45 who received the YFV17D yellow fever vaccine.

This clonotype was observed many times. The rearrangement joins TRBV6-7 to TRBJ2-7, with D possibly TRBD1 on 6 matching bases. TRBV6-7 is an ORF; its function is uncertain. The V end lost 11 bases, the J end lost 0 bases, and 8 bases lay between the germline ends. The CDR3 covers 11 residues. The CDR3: CAGGSSYEQYF. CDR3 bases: TGTGCCGGGGGCAGCTCCTACGAGCAGTACTTC.

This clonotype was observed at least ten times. As DNA, the CDR3 is TGTGCCAGCAGCCAAGTCCGGATTGCGGGCACAGATACGCAGTATTTT. Encoded protein: CASSQVRIAGTDTQYF. The chain recombines TRBV3-1 with TRBJ2-3; D ambiguous. Germline CDR1 and CDR2: LGHDT and YNNKEL (reference sequence). CDR3 length equals 16 residues. With 1 base removed from V and 1 base from J, the gap between germline ends came to 12 bases.

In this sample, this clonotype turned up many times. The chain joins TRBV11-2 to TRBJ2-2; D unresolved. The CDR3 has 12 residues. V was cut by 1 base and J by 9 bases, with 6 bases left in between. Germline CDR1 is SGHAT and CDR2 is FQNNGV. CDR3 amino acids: CASSLGGRELFF. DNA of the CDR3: TGTGCCAGCAGCTTAGGGGGTCGGGAGCTGTTTTTT.

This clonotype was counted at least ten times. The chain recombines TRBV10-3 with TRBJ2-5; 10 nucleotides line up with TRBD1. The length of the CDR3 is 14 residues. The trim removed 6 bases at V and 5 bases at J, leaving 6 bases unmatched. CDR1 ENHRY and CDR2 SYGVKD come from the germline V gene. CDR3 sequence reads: CAIRPGQGKETQYF. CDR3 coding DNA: TGTGCCATCAGGCCGGGACAGGGGAAGGAGACCCAGTACTTC.

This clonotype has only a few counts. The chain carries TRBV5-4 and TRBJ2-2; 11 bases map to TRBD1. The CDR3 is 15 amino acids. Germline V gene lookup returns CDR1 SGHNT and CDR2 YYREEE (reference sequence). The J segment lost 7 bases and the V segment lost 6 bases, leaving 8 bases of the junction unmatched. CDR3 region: CASTRTGGAGGELFF. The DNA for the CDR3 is TGTGCCAGCACCCGGACAGGGGGCGCGGGCGGGGAGCTGTTTTTT. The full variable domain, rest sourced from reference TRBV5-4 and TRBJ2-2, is ETGVTQSPTHLIKTRGQQVTLRCSSQSGHNTVSWYQQALGQGPQFIFQYYREEENGRGNFPPRFSGLQFPNYSSELNVNALELDDSALYLCASTRTGGAGGELFFGEGSRLTVL.

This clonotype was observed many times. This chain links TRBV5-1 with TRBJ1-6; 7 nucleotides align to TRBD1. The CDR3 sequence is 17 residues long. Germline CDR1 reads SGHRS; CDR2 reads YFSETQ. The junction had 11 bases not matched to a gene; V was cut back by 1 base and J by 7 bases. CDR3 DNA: TGCGCCAGCAGCTTGACCCGCCGGACAGGCCAGAATTCACCCCTCCACTTT. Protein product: CASSLTRRTGQNSPLHF.

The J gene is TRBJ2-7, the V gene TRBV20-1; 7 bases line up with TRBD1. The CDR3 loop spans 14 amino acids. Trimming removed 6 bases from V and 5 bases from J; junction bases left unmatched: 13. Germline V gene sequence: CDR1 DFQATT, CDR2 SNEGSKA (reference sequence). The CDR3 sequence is CSALGRDRTNEQYF. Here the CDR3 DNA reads TGCAGTGCCCTCGGCCGGGACAGAACTAACGAGCAGTACTTC.

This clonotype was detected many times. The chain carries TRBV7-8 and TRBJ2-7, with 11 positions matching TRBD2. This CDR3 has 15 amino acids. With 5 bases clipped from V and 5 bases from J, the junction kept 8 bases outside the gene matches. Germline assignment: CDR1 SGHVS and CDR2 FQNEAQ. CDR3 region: CASSPSSGRVHEQYF. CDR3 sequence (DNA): TGTGCCAGCAGCCCCAGTAGCGGGAGGGTCCACGAGCAGTACTTC. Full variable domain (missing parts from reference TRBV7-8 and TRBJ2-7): GAGVSQSPRYKVAKRGQDVALRCDPISGHVSLFWYQQALGQGPEFLTYFQNEAQLDKSGLPSDRFFAERPEGSVSTLKIQRTQQEDSAVYLCASSPSSGRVHEQYFGPGTRLTVT.

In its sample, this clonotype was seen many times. The CDR3 DNA follows: TGTGCCAGCAGCTTTCGTCCTAGCGGGTCCCTTGGCTACAATGAGCAGTTCTTC. Its translation is CASSFRPSGSLGYNEQFF. The chain has TRBV5-6 and TRBJ2-1, with TRBD2 matching 8 bases. Germline assignment: CDR1 SGHDT and CDR2 YYEEEE. This CDR3 is built from 18 residues. J was trimmed by 3 bases and V by 2 bases; bases with no gene match: 13.

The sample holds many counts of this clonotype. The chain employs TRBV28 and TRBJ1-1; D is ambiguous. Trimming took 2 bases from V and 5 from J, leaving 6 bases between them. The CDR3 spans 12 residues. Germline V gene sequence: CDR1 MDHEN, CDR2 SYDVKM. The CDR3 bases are TGTGCCAGCAGTTTAGGGATGACTGAAGCTTTCTTT. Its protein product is CASSLGMTEAFF. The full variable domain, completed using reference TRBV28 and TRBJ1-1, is DVKVTQSSRYLVKRTGEKVFLECVQDMDHENMFWYRQDPGLGLRLIYFSYDVKMKEKGDIPEGYSVSREKKERFSLILESASTNQTSMYLCASSLGMTEAFFGQGTRLTVV.

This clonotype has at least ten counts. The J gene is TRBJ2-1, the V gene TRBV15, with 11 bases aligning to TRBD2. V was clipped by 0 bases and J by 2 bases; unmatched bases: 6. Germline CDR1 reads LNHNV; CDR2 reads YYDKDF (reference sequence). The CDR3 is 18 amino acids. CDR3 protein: CATSRDGTSGSTYNEQFF. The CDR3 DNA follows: TGTGCCACCAGCAGAGACGGCACTAGCGGGAGTACCTACAATGAGCAGTTCTTC. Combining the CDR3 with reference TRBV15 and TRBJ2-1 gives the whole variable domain DAMVIQNPRYQVTQFGKPVTLSCSQTLNHNVMYWYQQKSSQAPKLLFHYYDKDFNNEADTPDNFQSRRPNTSFCFLDIRSPGLGDTAMYLCATSRDGTSGSTYNEQFFGPGTRLTVL.

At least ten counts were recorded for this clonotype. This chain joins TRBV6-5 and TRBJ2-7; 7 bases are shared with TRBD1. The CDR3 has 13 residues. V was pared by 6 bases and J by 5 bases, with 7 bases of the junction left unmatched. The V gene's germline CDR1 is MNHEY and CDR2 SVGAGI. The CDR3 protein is CASRSTGHNEQYF. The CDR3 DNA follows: TGTGCCAGCAGGTCGACAGGGCACAACGAGCAGTACTTC.

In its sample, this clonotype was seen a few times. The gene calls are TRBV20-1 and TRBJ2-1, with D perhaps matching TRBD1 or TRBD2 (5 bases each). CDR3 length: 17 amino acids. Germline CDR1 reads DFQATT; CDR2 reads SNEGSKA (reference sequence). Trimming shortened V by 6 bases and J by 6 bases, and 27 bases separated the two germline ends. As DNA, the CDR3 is TGCAGTGCACAGAGGGTCCGGGGCCGTGCGGGCTTCAATGAGCAGTTCTTC. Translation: CSAQRVRGRAGFNEQFF.

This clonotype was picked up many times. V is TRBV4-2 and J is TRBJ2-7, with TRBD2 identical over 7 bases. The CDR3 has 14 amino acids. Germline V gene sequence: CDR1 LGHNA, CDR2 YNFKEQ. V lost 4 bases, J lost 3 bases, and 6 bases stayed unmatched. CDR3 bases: TGTGCCAGCAGCCGGGAGGCGGGGGACTACGAGCAGTACTTC. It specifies CASSREAGDYEQYF.

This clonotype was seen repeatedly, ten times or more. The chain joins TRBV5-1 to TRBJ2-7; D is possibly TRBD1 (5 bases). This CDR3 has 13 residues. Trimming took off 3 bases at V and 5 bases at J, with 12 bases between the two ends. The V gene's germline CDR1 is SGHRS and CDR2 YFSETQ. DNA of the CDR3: TGCGCCAGCAGCTCCAGGGTAGGTGACGAGCAGTACTTC. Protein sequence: CASSSRVGDEQYF.

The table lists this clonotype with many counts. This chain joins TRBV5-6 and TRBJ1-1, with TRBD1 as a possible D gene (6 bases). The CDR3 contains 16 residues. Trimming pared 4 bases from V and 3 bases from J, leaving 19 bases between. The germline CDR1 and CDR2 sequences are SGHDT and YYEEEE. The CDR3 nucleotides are TGTGCCAGCAGCATCCTCAGGGGACTAAGGGACACTGAAGCTTTCTTT. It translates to CASSILRGLRDTEAFF.

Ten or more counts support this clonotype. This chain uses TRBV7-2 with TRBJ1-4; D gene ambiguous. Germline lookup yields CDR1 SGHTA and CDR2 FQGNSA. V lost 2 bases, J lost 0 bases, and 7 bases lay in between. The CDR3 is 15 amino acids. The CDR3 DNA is TGTGCCAGCAGCTTAAGGCGTGCAACTAATGAAAAACTGTTTTTT. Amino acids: CASSLRRATNEKLFF.

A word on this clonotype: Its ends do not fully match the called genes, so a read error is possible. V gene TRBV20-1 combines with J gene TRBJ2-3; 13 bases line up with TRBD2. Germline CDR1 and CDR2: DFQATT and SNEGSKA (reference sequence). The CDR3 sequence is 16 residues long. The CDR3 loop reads CSATGLAGEGTDTKYF. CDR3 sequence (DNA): TGCAGTGCTACCGGACTAGCGGGAGAGGGCACAGATACGAAGTATTTT.

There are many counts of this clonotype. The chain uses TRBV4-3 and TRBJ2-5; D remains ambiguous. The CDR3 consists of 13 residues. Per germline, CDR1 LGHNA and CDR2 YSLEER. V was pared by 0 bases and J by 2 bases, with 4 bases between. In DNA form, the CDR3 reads TGCGCCAGCAGCCAAGAGTCGCAAGAGACCCAGTACTTC. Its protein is CASSQESQETQYF.

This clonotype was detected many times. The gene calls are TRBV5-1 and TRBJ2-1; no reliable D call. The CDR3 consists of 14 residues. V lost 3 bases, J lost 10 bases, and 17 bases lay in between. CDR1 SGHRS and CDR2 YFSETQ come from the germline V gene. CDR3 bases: TGCGCCAGCAGCTCAAACTTGGGTCTGGGGGAGCAGTTCTTC. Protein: CASSSNLGLGEQFF.

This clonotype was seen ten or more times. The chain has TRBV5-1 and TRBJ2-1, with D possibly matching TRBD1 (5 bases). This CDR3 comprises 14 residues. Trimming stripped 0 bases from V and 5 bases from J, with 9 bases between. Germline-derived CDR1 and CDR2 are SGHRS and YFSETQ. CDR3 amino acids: CASSLGDSHNEQFF. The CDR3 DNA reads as TGCGCCAGCAGCTTGGGAGACAGTCACAATGAGCAGTTCTTC. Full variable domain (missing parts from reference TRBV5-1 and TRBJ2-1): KAGVTQTPRYLIKTRGQQVTLSCSPISGHRSVSWYQQTPGQGLQFLFEYFSETQRNKGNFPGRFSGRQFSNSRSEMNVSTLELGDSALYLCASSLGDSHNEQFFGPGTRLTVL.